The 18 T cell receptor beta chains presented below share a single source sample, sequenced in a study of patients and donors after allogeneic stem cell transplantation. TCRdb processed the RT-PCR reads anew with MiXCR; each CDR3 protein has one entry. The repertoire holds approximately 210,000 distinct CDR3 sequences, with around 41% as singletons. The material sequenced was blood, either unsorted or a sorted T cell fraction (not recorded which). All receptors derive from a human donor who was either an allogeneic HSCT recipient or a stem cell or donor lymphocyte infusion donor (not recorded which). It is not recorded whose cells these are; they may come from a transplant donor.

The chain uses TRBV28 and TRBJ2-1, with D possibly matching TRBD1 (6 bases). CDR1 is MDHEN and CDR2 is SYDVKM in the germline V gene. V gave up 2 bases and J gave up 2 bases, with 13 bases separating them. The CDR3 is 16 residues long. The CDR3 protein is CASSLEGGAPYNEQFF. The CDR3 DNA reads TGTGCCAGCAGTTTAGAAGGGGGAGCACCCTACAATGAGCAGTTCTTC.

The rearrangement links TRBV9 to TRBJ2-4; 7 positions match TRBD2. Trimming took 3 bases from V and 7 from J; bases not matched to a gene: 7. The CDR3 has 14 amino acids. The germline CDR1 and CDR2 sequences are SGDLS and YYNGEE. The CDR3 nucleotides read TGTGCCAGCAGCGCCCACGGGGAGGGGAACATTCAGTACTTC. Its translation is CASSAHGEGNIQYF.

This chain connects TRBV29-1 to TRBJ1-2; D unresolved. Germline V gene lookup returns CDR1 SQVTM and CDR2 ANQGSEA. V was clipped by 0 bases and J by 1 base, with 12 bases between them. CDR3 length equals 15 residues. The CDR3 nucleotides are TGCAGCGTTGAAGACTATGGGAACAATAACTATGGCTACACCTTC. Translating it yields CSVEDYGNNNYGYTF. The full variable domain, completed using reference TRBV29-1 and TRBJ1-2, is SAVISQKPSRDICQRGTSLTIQCQVDSQVTMMFWYRQQPGQSLTLIATANQGSEATYESGFVIDKFPISRPNLTFSTLTVSNMSPEDSSIYLCSVEDYGNNNYGYTFGSGTRLTVV.

This sequence joins TRBV11-2 and TRBJ1-2; TRBD1 agrees at 8 bases. Germline CDR1 is SGHAT and CDR2 is FQNNGV. This CDR3 comprises 15 residues. Trimming took 3 bases from V and 2 from J; bases not matched to a gene: 5. CDR3 region: CASSFAGGLNYGYTF. As DNA, the CDR3 is TGTGCCAGCAGCTTCGCAGGGGGCCTGAACTATGGCTACACCTTC. Full variable domain (remainder filled in from reference TRBV11-2 and TRBJ1-2): EAGVAQSPRYKIIEKRQSVAFWCNPISGHATLYWYQQILGQGPKLLIQFQNNGVVDDSQLPKDRFSAERLKGVDSTLKIQPAKLEDSAVYLCASSFAGGLNYGYTFGSGTRLTVV.

The chain links TRBV10-3 to TRBJ2-7; D is tentatively TRBD1 or TRBD2 (6 bases each). Germline CDR1 is ENHRY and CDR2 is SYGVKD. V lost 11 bases and J lost 0, with 14 bases in between. This CDR3 spans 13 amino acids. In nucleotides, the CDR3 is TGTGCCGCCGCCGGGGGCCACTCCTACGAGCAGTACTTC. This sequence encodes CAAAGGHSYEQYF.

The chain recombines TRBV20-1 with TRBJ2-2; TRBD2 matches 8 bases. Looked up from germline, CDR1 is DFQATT and CDR2 is SNEGSKA (reference sequence). Unmatched junction bases numbered 3, after V lost 4 bases and J lost 5 bases. The CDR3 contains 13 residues. The CDR3 bases are TGCAGTGCTATGACTAGCGAAACCGGGGAGCTGTTTTTT. Translating gives CSAMTSETGELFF.

The chain combines TRBV7-9 with TRBJ1-3; D is perhaps TRBD1 (5 bases). The CDR3 has 17 amino acids. Trimming took 5 bases from V and 0 from J, leaving 17 bases between them. Per the germline V gene, CDR1 is SEHNR and CDR2 is FQNEAQ (reference sequence). In DNA form, the CDR3 reads TGTGCCAGCAGCCCACTTTCGACAGAGCTCTCTGGAAACACCATATATTTT. Translating gives CASSPLSTELSGNTIYF.

This chain links TRBV29-1 with TRBJ2-3; 7 bases match TRBD1. The CDR3 runs to 12 residues. The junction had 4 bases not matched to a gene; V was cut back by 6 bases and J by 4 bases. Germline assignment: CDR1 SQVTM and CDR2 ANQGSEA. CDR3 residues: CSVRDSADTQYF. CDR3 coding DNA: TGCAGCGTCCGGGACAGCGCAGATACGCAGTATTTT.

The gene calls are TRBV6-1 and TRBJ1-1, with D hard to call. Trimming pared 2 bases from V and 0 bases from J, leaving 4 bases between. The CDR3 spans 13 residues. Per germline, CDR1 MNHNS and CDR2 SASEGT. The CDR3 here is CASSEQLNTEAFF. The CDR3, as DNA: TGTGCCAGCAGTGAACAGTTGAACACTGAAGCTTTCTTT.

This clonotype was seen only a few times. The chain links TRBV19 to TRBJ1-2; the match to TRBD1 covers 7 bases. This CDR3 comprises 14 residues. Trimming cost V 3 bases and J 2 bases; bases outside gene matches: 3. The germline gives CDR1 LNHDA, CDR2 SQIVND (reference sequence). The CDR3 sequence is CASSMDRQNYGYTF. As DNA, the CDR3 is TGTGCCAGTAGTATGGACAGGCAAAACTATGGCTACACCTTC. Combining the CDR3 with reference TRBV19 and TRBJ1-2 gives the whole variable domain DGGITQSPKYLFRKEGQNVTLSCEQNLNHDAMYWYRQDPGQGLRLIYYSQIVNDFQKGDIAEGYSVSREKKESFPLTVTSAQKNPTAFYLCASSMDRQNYGYTFGSGTRLTVV.

V gene TRBV12-3 or TRBV12-4 combines with J gene TRBJ1-1, with D hard to call. V was clipped by 5 bases and J by 4 bases, with 8 bases between them. CDR3 size: 12 residues. This CDR3 is CASSQKTTEAFF. CDR3 nucleotides: TGTGCCAGCAGTCAAAAAACCACTGAAGCTTTCTTT.

The rearrangement links TRBV2 to TRBJ2-7; 10 bases align to TRBD2. V lost 6 bases, J lost 3 bases, and 5 bases stayed unmatched. The CDR3 sequence is 14 residues long. Germline-derived CDR1 and CDR2 are SNHLY and FYNNEI. The CDR3 loop is CASSPQRGGYEQYF. The CDR3 DNA sequence: TGTGCCAGCAGCCCACAGCGGGGGGGCTACGAGCAGTACTTC.

The chain joins TRBV29-1 to TRBJ2-6; D unresolved. V lost 2 bases, J lost 2 bases, and 7 bases lay in between. This CDR3 spans 14 amino acids. Germline CDR1 SQVTM, CDR2 ANQGSEA. In DNA form, the CDR3 reads TGCAGCGTTGAACCCCCCCCTGGGGCCAACGTCCTGACTTTC. It codes for CSVEPPPGANVLTF.

The chain links TRBV20-1 to TRBJ1-1; perhaps TRBD1 as D (5 bases). Trimming pared 6 bases from V and 0 bases from J, leaving 17 bases between. The CDR3 loop spans 15 amino acids. Germline CDR1 and CDR2: DFQATT and SNEGSKA (reference sequence). Written as DNA, the CDR3 is TGCAGTGCGACTCGACAGCTTAAAATGAACACTGAAGCTTTCTTT. This gives the protein CSATRQLKMNTEAFF.

The chain couples TRBV11-2 to TRBJ1-2; a weak D match, TRBD1 (5 bases). The CDR3 is made up of 15 amino acids. CDR1 and CDR2 (germline): SGHAT, FQNNGV. Trimming shortened V by 3 bases and J by 5 bases, and 16 bases separated the two germline ends. CDR3 sequence: CASSFRIGAPYGYTF. DNA of the CDR3: TGTGCCAGCAGCTTTCGCATCGGGGCCCCTTATGGCTACACCTTC.

The chain couples TRBV2 to TRBJ1-4; 10 positions match TRBD1. The germline gives CDR1 SNHLY, CDR2 FYNNEI. With V trimmed by 6 bases and J by 8 bases, 6 bases remained unmatched. The CDR3 runs 14 residues. As DNA, the CDR3 is TGTGCCAGCAGAGTCGGGACAGGGGTCGAAAAACTGTTTTTT. This codes for CASRVGTGVEKLFF. Filled out from reference TRBV2 and TRBJ1-4, the complete variable domain reads EPEVTQTPSHQVTQMGQEVILRCVPISNHLYFYWYRQILGQKVEFLVSFYNNEISEKSEIFDDQFSVERPDGSNFTLKIRSTKLEDSAMYFCASRVGTGVEKLFFGSGTQLSVL.

This clonotype was detected a few times. CDR3 DNA sequence: TGCGCCAGCAGCTATAGAGGCGACCGTGACTCTGGAAACACCATATATTTT. As protein: CASSYRGDRDSGNTIYF. V is TRBV5-1 and J is TRBJ1-3; D not certain. The CDR3 length is 17 residues. Per the germline V gene, CDR1 is SGHRS and CDR2 is YFSETQ. The V end was cut by 3 bases, the J end by 0 bases, with 16 bases between.

The chain combines TRBV7-2 with TRBJ1-6, with D perhaps matching TRBD1 (6 bases). CDR3 size: 16 residues. V lost 1 base to trimming and J lost 11 bases, with 18 bases between them. In germline, CDR1 is SGHTA, CDR2 FQGNSA. CDR3: CASSLGQVKPMPPLHF. As DNA, the CDR3 is TGTGCCAGCAGCTTAGGACAGGTGAAGCCTATGCCACCCCTCCACTTT.